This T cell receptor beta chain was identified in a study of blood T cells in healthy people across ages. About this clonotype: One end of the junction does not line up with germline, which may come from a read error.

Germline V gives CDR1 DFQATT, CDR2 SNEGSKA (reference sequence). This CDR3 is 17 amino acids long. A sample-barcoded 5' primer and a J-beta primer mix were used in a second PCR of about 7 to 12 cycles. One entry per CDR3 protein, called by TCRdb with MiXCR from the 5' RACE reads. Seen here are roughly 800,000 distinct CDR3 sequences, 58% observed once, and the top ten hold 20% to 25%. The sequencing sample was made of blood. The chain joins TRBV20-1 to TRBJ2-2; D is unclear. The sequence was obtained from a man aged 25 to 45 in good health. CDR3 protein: CSARDRSRPTNTGELFF. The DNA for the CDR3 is TGCAGTGCCAGAGATCGCTCGCGGCCGACGAACACCGGGGAGCTGTTTTTT.